These 24 T cell receptor beta chains originate from one sample sequenced in a study of cytomegalovirus exposure and HLA in healthy donors. Vbeta (60) and Jbeta (13) primers were used in the PCR. Using immunoSEQ multiplex PCR, the repertoire was profiled, and TCRdb retains in-frame clones only, with some absent. The specimen's table records under 60,000 clones. Sequenced input: PBMCs. The source is a woman aged 25-40 years in good health and CMV-seropositive.

The chain recombines TRBV30 with TRBJ1-2; perhaps TRBD1 as D (5 bases). Trimming removed 1 base at V and 0 bases at J, with 9 bases between. Looked up from germline, CDR1 is GTSNPN and CDR2 is SVGIG (reference sequence). The CDR3 extends over 14 amino acids. The CDR3 nucleotides read TGTGCCTGGAGTGCGGCAGGGACTAACTATGGCTACACCTTC. Encoded protein: CAWSAAGTNYGYTF.

V is TRBV2 and J is TRBJ1-2, with D possibly TRBD1 on 5 matching bases. V was trimmed by 4 bases and J by 8 bases, leaving 5 bases between them. The CDR3 loop spans 10 amino acids. Germline V gene lookup returns CDR1 SNHLY and CDR2 FYNNEI. CDR3 sequence (DNA): TGTGCCAGCAGTGGACAGGGCTACACCTTC. As protein: CASSGQGYTF.

The genes are TRBV5-1 and TRBJ1-2, with TRBD1 identical over 9 bases. V lost 3 bases, J lost 5 bases, and 8 bases stayed unmatched. This CDR3 is built from 15 residues. Per germline, CDR1 SGHRS and CDR2 YFSETQ. The CDR3 sequence is CASSSTGGAVYGYTF. Written as DNA, the CDR3 is TGCGCCAGCAGCTCTACAGGGGGCGCAGTTTATGGCTACACCTTC.

This chain joins TRBV28 and TRBJ2-1; D might be TRBD1 (6 bases). Germline V lookup: CDR1 MDHEN, CDR2 SYDVKM. V was clipped by 5 bases and J by 12 bases, with 23 bases between them. This CDR3 is 15 amino acids long. CDR3 loop: CASSRARGRRVGQFF. DNA of the CDR3: TGTGCCAGCAGTCGGGCGAGGGGGAGAAGGGTGGGGCAGTTCTTC.

The chain has TRBV28 and TRBJ2-2; TRBD2 matches at 7 bases. The germline V gene has CDR1 MDHEN and CDR2 SYDVKM. This CDR3 spans 14 amino acids. The ends lost 6 bases at V and 6 bases at J; junction bases unmatched: 7. The CDR3 is CASSSIRGAGELFF. The CDR3 nucleotides are TGTGCCAGCAGCTCCATCCGGGGGGCCGGGGAGCTGTTTTTT.

This chain uses TRBV10-1 with TRBJ2-7, with D perhaps matching TRBD2 (6 bases). Germline V gene lookup returns CDR1 WNHNN and CDR2 SYGVQD (reference sequence). This CDR3 region has 15 residues. V was pared by 4 bases and J by 5 bases, with 18 bases between. The CDR3 here is CASSGGEVWAHEQYF. The CDR3 coding sequence is TGCGCCAGCAGTGGCGGGGAGGTGTGGGCCCACGAGCAGTACTTC.

The genes are TRBV7-8 and TRBJ1-1; TRBD1 matches 7 bases. Germline trimming cut 4 bases from V and 11 bases from J; bases unmatched to any gene: 10. The CDR3 spans 13 residues. Germline assignment: CDR1 SGHVS and CDR2 FQNEAQ. The CDR3 loop reads CASSSLDRAGAFF. CDR3 sequence (DNA): TGTGCCAGCAGCTCGCTCGACAGGGCGGGTGCTTTCTTT.

The chain has TRBV5-1 and TRBJ2-7; 13 nucleotides align to TRBD2. Looked up from germline, CDR1 is SGHRS and CDR2 is YFSETQ. The junction had 15 bases not matched to a gene; V was cut back by 4 bases and J by 5 bases. The CDR3 spans 18 residues. CDR3 sequence: CASSLALLAGGTQNEQYF. The CDR3, as DNA: TGCGCCAGCAGCCTAGCCCTACTAGCGGGGGGGACTCAGAACGAGCAGTACTTC.

The CDR3 DNA reads TGTGCCAGCAGCCTGGGGCGGGATCAGCCCCAGCATTTT. This sequence encodes CASSLGRDQPQHF. The chain is built from TRBV5-6 and TRBJ1-5, with D possibly being TRBD1 (5 bases). The CDR3 has 13 amino acids. Trimming stripped 4 bases from V and 5 bases from J, with 10 bases between. Germline lookup yields CDR1 SGHDT and CDR2 YYEEEE.

The V and J genes are TRBV15 and TRBJ2-1; 10 bases map to TRBD1. The germline V gene encodes CDR1 LNHNV and CDR2 YYDKDF (reference sequence). V was pared by 5 bases and J by 5 bases, with 6 bases of the junction left unmatched. The CDR3 spans 15 residues. CDR3 in DNA: TGTGCCACCAGCCCAGGACAGGGGGACGACAATGAGCAGTTCTTC. Translating gives CATSPGQGDDNEQFF. Combining the CDR3 with reference TRBV15 and TRBJ2-1 gives the whole variable domain DAMVIQNPRYQVTQFGKPVTLSCSQTLNHNVMYWYQQKSSQAPKLLFHYYDKDFNNEADTPDNFQSRRPNTSFCFLDIRSPGLGDTAMYLCATSPGQGDDNEQFFGPGTRLTVL.

This chain links TRBV30 with TRBJ2-5, with 7 nucleotides matching TRBD2. The V segment lost 5 bases and the J segment 2 bases; nucleotides outside the gene matches: 2. The CDR3 has 12 amino acids. Germline V gene data show CDR1 as GTSNPN and CDR2 as SVGIG (reference sequence). The CDR3 sequence: CAWGDYQETQYF. The CDR3 nucleotides read TGTGCCTGGGGGGACTATCAAGAGACCCAGTACTTC.

The chain combines TRBV5-1 with TRBJ1-1; 7 bases agree with TRBD1. The CDR3 extends over 13 amino acids. Germline CDR1 SGHRS, CDR2 YFSETQ. J lost 1 base, V lost 4 bases, and 1 base had no gene match. The CDR3 loop is CASSPGGNTEAFF. CDR3 nucleotide sequence: TGCGCCAGCAGCCCAGGGGGGAACACTGAAGCTTTCTTT.

This rearrangement joins TRBV15 to TRBJ2-3, with D maybe TRBD2 (5 bases). The germline V and J ends were trimmed by 0 bases and 1 base, with 11 bases remaining between them. The CDR3 spans 16 residues. Germline V gives CDR1 LNHNV, CDR2 YYDKDF (reference sequence). The CDR3 coding sequence is TGTGCCACCAGCAGAGATGAGGGCTGGGGCACAGATACGCAGTATTTT. Its translation is CATSRDEGWGTDTQYF.

The chain joins TRBV6-1 to TRBJ2-7; 8 bases fit TRBD1. The CDR3 consists of 13 residues. The V gene end was trimmed by 4 bases and the J gene end by 12 bases; junction bases not matched to a gene: 11. In germline, CDR1 is MNHNS, CDR2 SASEGT. The CDR3 spells CASSGQGREKAYF. CDR3 DNA: TGTGCCAGCAGTGGACAGGGGAGAGAGAAGGCGTACTTC.

The chain uses TRBV10-3 and TRBJ1-5; D not resolved. The CDR3 runs to 14 residues. In germline, CDR1 is ENHRY, CDR2 SYGVKD. The V and J ends lost 3 bases and 5 bases respectively, with 11 bases between them. Here the CDR3 DNA reads TGTGCCATCAGTGACCCCTCTAGAGATCAGCCCCAGCATTTT. Translating gives CAISDPSRDQPQHF.

This rearrangement joins TRBV6-6 to TRBJ2-7, with 10 bases matching TRBD1. The CDR3 spans 14 residues. Losses at the gene ends were 5 bases for V and 2 bases for J; bases not matched to a gene: 3. The V gene's germline CDR1 is MNHNY and CDR2 SVGAGI (reference sequence). The CDR3: CASSLGQGAYEQYF. CDR3 in DNA: TGTGCCAGCAGTCTCGGACAGGGGGCCTACGAGCAGTACTTC.

The DNA of the CDR3 is TGCAGCGTCGGGACTAGCGGGTACAATGAGCAGTTCTTC. Translating it yields CSVGTSGYNEQFF. The V gene is TRBV29-1, the J gene TRBJ2-1, with 12 positions matching TRBD2. V shed 6 bases, J shed 4 bases, and the junction held 1 base outside the gene matches. Germline lookup yields CDR1 SQVTM and CDR2 ANQGSEA. This CDR3 is 13 amino acids long.

J is TRBJ1-2 and V is TRBV6-6, with D hard to call. Trimming shortened V by 6 bases and J by 7 bases, and 24 bases separated the two germline ends. This CDR3 spans 16 amino acids. In germline, CDR1 is MNHNY, CDR2 SVGAGI (reference sequence). CDR3: CASSLAPRAPSGGYTF. CDR3 DNA sequence: TGTGCCAGCAGCCTCGCCCCCCGGGCCCCAAGCGGTGGCTACACCTTC.

The chain recombines TRBV19 with TRBJ2-7; 7 nucleotides match TRBD2. V lost 1 base to trimming and J lost 2 bases; unmatched junction nucleotides: 8. Germline lookup yields CDR1 LNHDA and CDR2 SQIVND (reference sequence). The CDR3 covers 16 residues. CDR3 sequence reads: CASSIGGGMGAYEQYF. Written as DNA, the CDR3 is TGTGCCAGTAGTATAGGGGGGGGGATGGGGGCCTACGAGCAGTACTTC.

CDR3: CASSLSLGEQYF. The CDR3 DNA reads TGCGCCAGCAGCTTGTCTCTCGGCGAGCAGTACTTC. This chain uses TRBV5-1 with TRBJ2-7; D not certain. This CDR3 spans 12 amino acids. V was shortened by 1 base and J by 6 bases, with 8 bases between the two germline ends. The germline CDR1 and CDR2 sequences are SGHRS and YFSETQ.

The chain employs TRBV5-1 and TRBJ1-3; D not resolved. Deletions cut 0 bases from V and 0 bases from J, with 7 bases between. Germline V CDR1 and CDR2: SGHRS, YFSETQ. This CDR3 is 15 amino acids long. The CDR3: CASSLGQVSGNTIYF. CDR3 nucleotides: TGCGCCAGCAGCTTGGGGCAGGTCTCTGGAAACACCATATATTTT.

This rearrangement joins TRBV5-1 to TRBJ1-2; 10 nucleotides match TRBD1. The CDR3 is 14 amino acids. The V gene end was trimmed by 3 bases and the J gene end by 2 bases; junction bases not matched to a gene: 1. Germline CDR1 and CDR2: SGHRS and YFSETQ. The DNA of the CDR3 is TGCGCCAGCAGCTGGACAGGGGGGAACTATGGCTACACCTTC. Translation gives CASSWTGGNYGYTF. The full variable domain, rest sourced from reference TRBV5-1 and TRBJ1-2, is KAGVTQTPRYLIKTRGQQVTLSCSPISGHRSVSWYQQTPGQGLQFLFEYFSETQRNKGNFPGRFSGRQFSNSRSEMNVSTLELGDSALYLCASSWTGGNYGYTFGSGTRLTVV.

V usage is TRBV2 and J usage is TRBJ2-5; 8 bases fit TRBD2. The CDR3 contains 14 residues. After removal of 6 bases from V and 1 base from J, the junction contained 4 bases not matched to a gene. Germline V gene lookup returns CDR1 SNHLY and CDR2 FYNNEI. The CDR3 DNA reads as TGTGCCAGCAGGGCGGGACTAGTCCAAGAGACCCAGTACTTC. Translation gives CASRAGLVQETQYF.

This sequence joins TRBV19 and TRBJ1-4, with 8 bases fitting TRBD1. J gave up 8 bases and V 3 bases, and 14 bases lay outside the gene matches. The CDR3 is 17 amino acids. From germline, CDR1 is LNHDA and CDR2 SQIVND (reference sequence). The DNA of the CDR3 is TGTGCCAGTAGTATCATCGTTTCTTGGACAGGGATCGAAAAACTGTTTTTT. Translating it yields CASSIIVSWTGIEKLFF.